This TCR beta chain stems from a study of T-cell memory formation after mild COVID-19 (TCRdb year 2021). In the study overall: TCR sequence clusters from the two donors were found to be largely donor specific. Longitudinal TCRalpha and TCRbeta repertoire sequencing tracked T-cell clones expanding and contracting after mild COVID-19 in two donors. Two young, previously healthy adult volunteers made up the cohort, one male and one female.

Sequencing took place on an Illumina NovaSeq 6000. cDNA libraries for TCRalpha and TCRbeta were prepared by 5'RACE using constant-segment primers, with sample barcodes and unique molecular identifiers added. Trizol reagent was used to extract RNA from every sample. Amplification of the libraries took two PCR steps, and the second step added a second sample barcode plus Illumina TruSeq adapters. Sequencing of libraries was performed on an Illumina NovaSeq with 2 x 150 bp paired-end reads. From the authors' description of their analysis: Demultiplexing of reads and collapsing into UMI-guided consensus sequences were performed with migec v1.2.7. Using mixcr v2.1.11, UMI consensuses were aligned to TRA and TRB V and J templates and then assembled into clonotypes. A clonotype was counted as expanded or contracted only if both edgeR and NoisET called the change significant, with noise models trained on biological replicates. For edgeR calls, the thresholds were a false discovery rate-adjusted p below 0.01 and a log2 fold-change of 1. As an exploratory analysis of dynamics, max-normalized trajectories of the 1000 most abundant clonotypes were examined with PCA combined with hierarchical clustering. The CD4 or CD8 phenotype of responding clones was assigned using the separately sequenced CD4+ and CD8+ repertoires. TCRdb took the public reads, trimmed them with fastp at Q25, ran MiXCR for clone calling and kept in-frame beta chains. Entries that share a CDR3 protein sequence are merged under the most common genes and DNA. These V and J calls rely on TCRdb rather than the paper's analysis. The table for this sample lists more than 150,000 distinct CDR3 sequences; 20% to 25% of them were counted only once. The top ten hold about 23% of the sample.

Broader findings and caveats from the paper: The study covered only a couple of mild cases, and larger cohorts including severe cases with pre-infection samples were considered necessary. SARS-CoV-2 specificity of the second-wave clones peaking on day 37 was not confirmed. Contracting CD4+ clones were located mainly in the CM and EM memory subsets, whereas CD8+ clones were found to be enriched in EMRA. From day 15 to 85, contracting clones showed balanced CD4/CD8 phenotypes, whereas a second wave of clones that expanded from day 15 to 37 leaned towards CD4+. Some responding clones were detected in pre-infection memory, which suggested that pre-existing cross-reactive memory T cells had joined the SARS-CoV-2 response.

Ficoll-Paque density gradient centrifugation was the method used to isolate PBMCs. This clonotype is a singleton in its sample. Its cognate antigen has yet to be identified. The record has no base qualities; no much larger clone is one base away. Weak support is all one read offers. Via the germline V gene (reference sequence), CDR1 is DFQATT and CDR2 SNEGSKA. At the junction V is shortened by 1 base and J by 3 bases, with 7 bases in between. The CDR3 sequence holds 12 residues, the cysteine and phenylalanine included. Here the CDR3 DNA is all that survives: 36 bases in frame from base 1. Recombination connected TRBV20-1 to TRBJ2-7; perhaps TRBD2 is the D gene, with 5 bases matching. The sequenced material came from PBMCs or a T cell subset sorted from them (not recorded which). This sequence was found in an adult woman who had mild COVID-19 (a few samples of this study predate the infection). The sample titles of this study are shuffled in the database, so cell type and time point are left out; the donor was told from shared clones. The sequenced DNA: TGCAGTGCTAGAGTCGAGGGCTACGAGCAGTACTTC. This gives the protein CSARVEGYEQYF.